A single sample is the source of the 24 T cell receptor beta chains below, sequenced in a study of cytomegalovirus exposure and HLA in healthy donors (dated by TCRdb to 2015 to 2018). The library relied on the immunoSEQ multiplex PCR assay. A mixture of 60 forward primers for TCR Vbeta segments and 13 reverse primers for TCR Jbeta segments was used in the multiplex PCR. The table comes from immuneACCESS by way of TCRdb, which keeps in-frame sequences with V and J called. Part of the clones is missing from these tables; in studies checked, under half for an unresolved V gene and the rest for unknown reasons. The sample contains some 150,000 clones, about 75% of them found a single time. The ten largest clones capture 1.5% to 2% of the sample. The specimen sequenced was PBMCs. The source is a woman aged 30 to 39 in good health and CMV-seronegative.

The chain combines TRBV5-4 with TRBJ2-3; 10 bases agree with TRBD1. The germline V gene has CDR1 SGHNT and CDR2 YYREEE (reference sequence). V lost 4 bases and J lost 4; bases outside the gene matches: 3. The CDR3 covers 14 residues. DNA for the CDR3: TGTGCCAGCAGCCCAGGACAGGGGGCAGATACGCAGTATTTT. Translated, it gives CASSPGQGADTQYF.

This clone was recorded once. The same CDR3 is also encoded by other DNA sequences in this sample. The chain employs TRBV9 and TRBJ2-3; 7 bases align to TRBD2. Per the germline V gene, CDR1 is SGDLS and CDR2 is YYNGEE. After removal of 6 bases from V and 3 bases from J, the junction contained 13 bases not matched to a gene. The CDR3 extends over 16 amino acids. The CDR3 loop reads CASTSGRRGRTDTQYF. Written as DNA, the CDR3 is TGTGCCAGCACCTCAGGACGGCGGGGGAGGACAGATACGCAGTATTTT. Using reference TRBV9 and TRBJ2-3 for the parts outside the CDR3, the full variable domain is DSGVTQTPKHLITATGQRVTLRCSPRSGDLSVYWYQQSLDQGLQFLIQYYNGEERAKGNILERFSAQQFPDLHSELNLSSLELGDSALYFCASTSGRRGRTDTQYFGPGTRLTVL.

The chain employs TRBV5-1 and TRBJ1-3; TRBD1 matches 9 bases. The length of the CDR3 is 15 residues. The V segment lost 0 bases and the J segment 2 bases; nucleotides outside the gene matches: 0. Germline values: CDR1 SGHRS, CDR2 YFSETQ. The CDR3 loop reads CASSLGDRAGNTIYF. CDR3 DNA sequence: TGCGCCAGCAGCTTGGGGGACAGGGCTGGAAACACCATATATTTT.

This chain links TRBV11-2 with TRBJ1-2; tentative D call: TRBD1 (6 bases). CDR3 length: 18 residues. Per the germline V gene, CDR1 is SGHAT and CDR2 is FQNNGV. Trimming pared 5 bases from V and 7 bases from J, leaving 29 bases between. The CDR3 DNA follows: TGTGCCAGCAGCCATCCCGGGGGGGCAGGGGACCCCTTCGGTGGCTACACCTTC. It specifies CASSHPGGAGDPFGGYTF.

About this clone itself: Sequence at one end of the junction differs from germline and may be a read error. The chain couples TRBV7-7 to TRBJ2-5, with a possible D match to TRBD1 (6 bases). CDR3 length: 14 residues. Germline loops: CDR1 SSHAT, CDR2 FNYEAQ (reference sequence). CDR3 in amino acids: CASSPLGAEETQYF. In DNA, the CDR3 is TGTGCTAGCAGCCCTCTGGGGGCTGAAGAGACCCAGTACTTC.

CDR3 amino acids: CSVERQGVDSGNTIYF. The CDR3 nucleotides read TGCAGCGTTGAGAGACAGGGGGTAGACTCTGGAAACACCATATATTTT. This chain uses TRBV29-1 with TRBJ1-3; TRBD1 matches at 9 bases. The trim removed 3 bases at V and 0 bases at J, leaving 6 bases unmatched. Germline assignment: CDR1 SQVTM and CDR2 ANQGSEA. The CDR3 is 16 amino acids.

The chain combines TRBV6-1 with TRBJ1-5; TRBD1 is a possible D gene (5 bases). CDR3 length: 14 amino acids. Deletions cut 10 bases from V and 2 bases from J, with 15 bases between. CDR1 and CDR2 (germline): MNHNS, SASEGT. This CDR3 reads CATDGGLGNQPQHF. CDR3 in DNA: TGTGCCACCGACGGGGGTCTGGGCAATCAGCCCCAGCATTTT.

The chain joins TRBV30 to TRBJ1-3; D may be TRBD1 (5 bases). This CDR3 contains 16 residues. V gave up 3 bases and J gave up 0 bases, with 15 bases separating them. Germline V lookup: CDR1 GTSNPN, CDR2 SVGIG (reference sequence). CDR3 nucleotide sequence: TGTGCCTGGAGCCTGTCCGACAGCAGCTCTGGAAACACCATATATTTT. Its translation: CAWSLSDSSSGNTIYF.

The chain employs TRBV5-4 and TRBJ1-2, with 9 nucleotides matching TRBD1. Trimming cost V 5 bases and J 3 bases; bases outside gene matches: 8. Germline V gives CDR1 SGHNT, CDR2 YYREEE (reference sequence). This CDR3 is 15 amino acids long. The CDR3 reads CASRDPGQGHYGYTF. Here the CDR3 DNA reads TGTGCCAGCAGGGATCCGGGACAGGGACACTATGGCTACACCTTC.

The V call is TRBV6-4, the J call TRBJ1-1; the D gene is possibly TRBD1 (5 bases). V was shortened by 6 bases and J by 0 bases, with 14 bases between the two germline ends. This CDR3 is 15 amino acids long. Germline V gene sequence: CDR1 MRHNA, CDR2 SNTAGT. CDR3 in amino acids: CASRKADRMNTEAFF. The CDR3 DNA follows: TGTGCCAGCAGGAAAGCAGACAGAATGAACACTGAAGCTTTCTTT.

V usage is TRBV14 and J usage is TRBJ2-1, with 7 nucleotides matching TRBD1. J gave up 4 bases and V 4 bases, and 10 bases lay outside the gene matches. The CDR3 is 16 amino acids. The V gene's germline CDR1 is SGHDN and CDR2 FVKESK. The CDR3 region is CASSLRQGSIYNEQFF. The CDR3, as DNA: TGTGCCAGCAGCCTCCGACAGGGCAGTATTTACAATGAGCAGTTCTTC.

The V call is TRBV9, the J call TRBJ1-6, with D perhaps TRBD1 (5 bases). V lost 4 bases and J lost 11, with 16 bases in between. The CDR3 extends over 14 amino acids. Germline CDR1 SGDLS, CDR2 YYNGEE. The CDR3 spells CASSPMGRGAPLHF. The CDR3 coding sequence is TGTGCCAGCAGCCCGATGGGGCGAGGAGCACCCCTCCACTTT.

This sequence joins TRBV4-2 and TRBJ2-5, with 9 bases aligning to TRBD1. Trimming removed 5 bases from V and 1 base from J; junction bases left unmatched: 8. Germline loops: CDR1 LGHNA, CDR2 YNFKEQ. The length of the CDR3 is 16 residues. CDR3 sequence (DNA): TGTGCCAGCAGCAACATGGGACAGGGATCCCAAGAGACCCAGTACTTC. Protein sequence: CASSNMGQGSQETQYF.

Only one count was recorded for this clone. The rearrangement uses TRBV11-3 and TRBJ2-7; 7 positions agree with TRBD2. With 6 bases clipped from V and 3 bases from J, the junction kept 5 bases outside the gene matches. Per germline, CDR1 SGHNT and CDR2 YENEEA. The CDR3 is 13 amino acids. The CDR3, as DNA: TGTGCCAGCAGTGGCGGGAGCGTCTACGAGCAGTACTTC. This gives the protein CASSGGSVYEQYF.

The CDR3 nucleotides are TGTGCCAGCAGTGTTCGGGACAGGGATGAAAAACTGTTTTTT. It translates to CASSVRDRDEKLFF. V and J are TRBV25-1 and TRBJ1-4, with 9 bases identical to TRBD1. V shed 4 bases and J 6 bases; nucleotides not matched to a gene: 3. Germline values: CDR1 MGHDK, CDR2 SYGVNS. This CDR3 contains 14 residues.

The J gene is TRBJ1-2, the V gene TRBV18; no definite D call. This CDR3 region has 14 residues. V lost 3 bases to trimming and J lost 4 bases, with 12 bases between them. Germline CDR1 is KGHSH and CDR2 is LQKENI. The CDR3 loop is CASSPGADLYGYTF. The CDR3 bases are TGTGCCAGCTCACCGGGAGCCGACCTCTATGGCTACACCTTC.

This clone appeared a single time. V gene TRBV25-1 combines with J gene TRBJ1-1; 7 bases agree with TRBD1. The CDR3 length is 13 residues. V gave up 5 bases and J gave up 5 bases; unmatched junction bases: 5. CDR1 is MGHDK and CDR2 is SYGVNS in the germline V gene. The CDR3 reads CASSLGGWTEAFF. The CDR3 DNA is TGTGCCAGCAGTCTAGGGGGCTGGACTGAAGCTTTCTTT.

The chain links TRBV21-1 to TRBJ1-2; the table's D call of TRBD1 was not tested on the DNA. TRBV21-1 is given as a pseudogene. This CDR3 spans 14 amino acids. The CDR3 nucleotides read TGTGCCAGCAGCATCTCCGGGACAGGGAATGGCTACACCTTC. It yields the protein CASSISGTGNGYTF.

V is TRBV5-4 and J is TRBJ1-1, with TRBD1 matching 7 bases. J lost 7 bases, V lost 4 bases, and 7 bases had no gene match. Germline loops: CDR1 SGHNT, CDR2 YYREEE (reference sequence). This CDR3 has 13 amino acids. The CDR3 nucleotides are TGTGCCAGCAGCACCCGACAGGGTGTTGAAGCTTTCTTT. This gives the protein CASSTRQGVEAFF.

The chain carries TRBV5-1 and TRBJ1-1; a possible D gene is TRBD1 (6 bases). Germline assignment: CDR1 SGHRS and CDR2 YFSETQ. The CDR3 length is 14 residues. V shed 0 bases and J shed 3 bases, with 9 bases lying between them. CDR3 in DNA: TGCGCCAGCAGCTTGGTTCCAGGGGACACTGAAGCTTTCTTT. This gives the protein CASSLVPGDTEAFF.

This rearrangement joins TRBV11-3 to TRBJ1-3; tentative D call: TRBD1 (5 bases). The CDR3 contains 14 residues. Germline V gene data show CDR1 as SGHNT and CDR2 as YENEEA. V dropped 5 bases and J dropped 4 bases, with 12 bases sitting between them. CDR3 bases: TGTGCCAGCAGCAAGGGGCCCTCCGGAAACACCATATATTTT. Translated, it gives CASSKGPSGNTIYF.

The V gene is TRBV11-2, the J gene TRBJ2-7; 7 positions agree with TRBD2. CDR3 length: 16 amino acids. The V gene's germline CDR1 is SGHAT and CDR2 FQNNGV. The ends lost 1 base at V and 1 base at J; junction bases unmatched: 7. The CDR3 nucleotides are TGTGCCAGCAGCTTAGGTCTCGGACTAGGGTCCTACGAGCAGTACTTC. This gives the protein CASSLGLGLGSYEQYF. Looking up the rest from reference TRBV11-2 and TRBJ2-7 gives the full variable domain: EAGVAQSPRYKIIEKRQSVAFWCNPISGHATLYWYQQILGQGPKLLIQFQNNGVVDDSQLPKDRFSAERLKGVDSTLKIQPAKLEDSAVYLCASSLGLGLGSYEQYFGPGTRLTVT.

The gene calls are TRBV5-6 and TRBJ2-1; 11 bases match TRBD2. V lost 4 bases and J lost 4; bases outside the gene matches: 1. Germline V gives CDR1 SGHDT, CDR2 YYEEEE. This CDR3 contains 14 residues. The CDR3 sequence is CASSGTSGYNEQFF. The CDR3 coding sequence is TGTGCCAGCAGCGGGACTAGCGGTTACAATGAGCAGTTCTTC.

The chain carries TRBV13 and TRBJ1-1; the D gene is possibly TRBD1 (5 bases). The V and J ends lost 6 bases and 2 bases respectively, with 13 bases between them. CDR1 and CDR2 (germline): PRHDT, FYEKMQ (reference sequence). This CDR3 is 14 amino acids long. The CDR3 DNA reads as TGTGCCAGCAGTCGAGCGACAGCCAACACTGAAGCTTTCTTT. Amino acid sequence: CASSRATANTEAFF. Based on the CDR3 plus reference TRBV13 and TRBJ1-1, the full variable domain is AAGVIQSPRHLIKEKRETATLKCYPIPRHDTVYWYQQGPGQDPQFLISFYEKMQSDKGSIPDRFSAQQFSDYHSELNMSSLELGDSALYFCASSRATANTEAFFGQGTRLTVV.